These 6 T cell receptor beta chains share one sample of origin, sequenced in a study of T-cell reconstitution after alpha-beta-depleted transplantation in children. This sample's TCRbeta library carried unique molecular identifier barcodes. One entry per CDR3 protein results from TCRdb running MiXCR on the PCR reads. The sample has fewer than 750,000 distinct CDR3 sequences, 20% to 30% seen once; the top ten hold under 45%. The specimen comprised PBMCs, sampled before TCRalphabeta/CD19-depleted stem cell transplant. The receptors were sampled from a boy in the first two years of life with Wiskott-Aldrich syndrome, due to receive a stem cell transplant.

This CDR3 is CASSMEVADNEQFF. The CDR3 region has the DNA TGCGCCAGCAGCATGGAGGTAGCGGACAATGAGCAGTTCTTC. V is TRBV5-1 and J is TRBJ2-1, with D perhaps TRBD2 (6 bases). Germline V lookup: CDR1 SGHRS, CDR2 YFSETQ. Trimming removed 4 bases at V and 5 bases at J, with 13 bases between. The CDR3 has 14 residues.

This clonotype was counted between two and nine times. The chain employs TRBV27 and TRBJ2-7; D is unresolved. Germline values: CDR1 MNHEY, CDR2 SMNVEV (reference sequence). V was trimmed by 5 bases and J by 0 bases, leaving 11 bases between them. CDR3 length equals 14 residues. CDR3: CASSPQTFSYEQYF. Here the CDR3 DNA reads TGTGCCAGCAGTCCGCAAACATTCTCCTACGAGCAGTACTTC.

Only a few counts were recorded for this clonotype. CDR3 bases: TGCAGTGCTAGACTAGGTTGGAATGAGCAGTTCTTC. Residues: CSARLGWNEQFF. The chain is built from TRBV20-1 and TRBJ2-1; D is ambiguous. CDR1 is DFQATT and CDR2 is SNEGSKA in the germline V gene (reference sequence). V was trimmed by 2 bases and J by 7 bases, leaving 9 bases between them. The CDR3 is made up of 12 amino acids.

This sequence joins TRBV28 and TRBJ1-6; no clear D. V lost 2 bases and J lost 12, with 14 bases in between. The CDR3 is made up of 14 amino acids. Germline V gene sequence: CDR1 MDHEN, CDR2 SYDVKM. This CDR3 is CASSLLGNIVPLHF. Here the CDR3 DNA reads TGTGCCAGCAGTTTACTGGGCAATATTGTACCCCTCCACTTT.

CDR3 nucleotide sequence: TGCGCCAGCAGCTTGGTCGTGGGCTCGGGCACAGATACGCAGTATTTT. This gives the protein CASSLVVGSGTDTQYF. The chain recombines TRBV5-1 with TRBJ2-3; D gene ambiguous. This CDR3 has 16 residues. Germline CDR1 and CDR2: SGHRS and YFSETQ. V lost 0 bases, J lost 1 base, and 12 bases lay in between.

This chain joins TRBV28 and TRBJ2-1; D remains ambiguous. Trimming removed 5 bases from V and 6 bases from J, with 8 bases in between. CDR1 is MDHEN, CDR2 SYDVKM, per germline. The CDR3 has 12 amino acids. The CDR3 protein is CASSPNRNEQFF. CDR3 coding DNA: TGTGCCAGCAGTCCCAATCGCAATGAGCAGTTCTTC.